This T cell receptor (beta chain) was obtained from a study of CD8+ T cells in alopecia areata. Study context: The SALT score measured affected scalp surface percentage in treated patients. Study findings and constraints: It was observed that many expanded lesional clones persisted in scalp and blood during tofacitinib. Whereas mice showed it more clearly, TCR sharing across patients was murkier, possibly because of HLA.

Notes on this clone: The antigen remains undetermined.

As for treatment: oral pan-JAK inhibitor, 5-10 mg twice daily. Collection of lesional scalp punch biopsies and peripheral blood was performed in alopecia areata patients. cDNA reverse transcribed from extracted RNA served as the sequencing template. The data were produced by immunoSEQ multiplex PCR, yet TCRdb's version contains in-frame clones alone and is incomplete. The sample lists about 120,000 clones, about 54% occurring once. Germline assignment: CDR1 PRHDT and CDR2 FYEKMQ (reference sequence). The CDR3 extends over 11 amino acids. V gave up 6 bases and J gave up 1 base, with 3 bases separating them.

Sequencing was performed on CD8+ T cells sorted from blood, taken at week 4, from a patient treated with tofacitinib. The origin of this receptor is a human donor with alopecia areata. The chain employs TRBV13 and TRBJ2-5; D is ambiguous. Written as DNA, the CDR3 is TGTGCCAGCAGGTTCCAAGAGACCCAGTACTTC. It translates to CASRFQETQYF.